This TCR beta chain was identified during a study of shared clonotypes between healthy human individuals. Here immunoSEQ multiplex PCR was the method, and the copy in TCRdb shows in-frame clones only, minus some. Found here are about 1,900,000 clones, roughly 94% of them singletons; the top ten hold roughly 1.2%. After removal of 4 bases from V and 5 bases from J, the junction contained 6 bases not matched to a gene. CDR1 and CDR2 (germline): SQVTM, ANQGSEA. The CDR3 has 13 residues. Naive CD8 cells lacked CD45RO and underwent positive selection for CCR7, leaving out terminally differentiated effector memory CD45RA+ cells.

This sequence was found in a man aged 18 to 29 in good health. Sequenced: naive CD8+ T cells sorted from blood. This rearrangement joins TRBV29-1 to TRBJ2-3; 7 bases agree with TRBD1. This CDR3 reads CSVVGGNKDTQYF. The DNA of the CDR3 is TGCAGCGTTGTAGGGGGCAATAAAGATACGCAGTATTTT.